This T cell receptor beta chain appears in the sequencing data of a study of control samples from healthy donors and cancer patients (dated by TCRdb to the early 2020s). From the cysteine up to the phenylalanine, the CDR3 has a length of 20 residues. CDR3 DNA is the only sequence kept; it has 60 bases, read in frame from the first base. After removal of 2 bases from V and 3 bases from J, the junction retains 16 bases not matched to a gene. Per the germline V gene, SGHRS is the CDR1 and YFSETQ is the CDR2. Points on this clone: Its antigen target is currently unknown. Base qualities are not provided; no much larger clone lies one nucleotide away.

The protocol used for the library was the immunoSEQ multiplex PCR assay. The immuneACCESS repertoire file appears here via TCRdb, limited to in-frame rearrangements. These files lack a portion of the clones; in checked studies, under half of the deficit traces to unresolved V genes, and the cause of the others is not known. For this sample the table gives 65,000 to 100,000 clones, of which around 91% were detected only once. Jointly, the top ten make up 15% to 20% of the sample. Recombination connected TRBV5-1 to TRBJ2-6; TRBD1 lines up with 8 middle nucleotides. The clonotype originates from a man aged 45-65 years in good health. Sequenced: blood. The CDR3 region: CASSFGLQGARINGANVLTF. DNA sequence: TGCGCCAGCAGCTTTGGTCTCCAGGGGGCGCGAATTAATGGGGCCAACGTCCTGACTTTC.